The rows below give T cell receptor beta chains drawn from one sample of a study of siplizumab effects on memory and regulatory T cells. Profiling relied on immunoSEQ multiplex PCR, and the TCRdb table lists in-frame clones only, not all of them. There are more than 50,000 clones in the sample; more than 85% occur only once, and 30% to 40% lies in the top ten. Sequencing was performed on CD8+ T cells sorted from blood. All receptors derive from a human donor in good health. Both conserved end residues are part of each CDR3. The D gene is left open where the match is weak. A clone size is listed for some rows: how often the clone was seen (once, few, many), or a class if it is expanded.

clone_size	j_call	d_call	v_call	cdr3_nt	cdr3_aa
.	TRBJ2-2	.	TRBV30	TGTGCCTGGACAGAGGCGGGGCGGGCGGCCGGGGAGCTGTTTTTT	CAWTEAGRAAGELFF
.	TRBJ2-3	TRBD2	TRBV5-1	TGCGCCAGCAGCCGGGAGTGGGGAGGGGATACAGATACGCAGTATTTT	CASSREWGGDTDTQYF
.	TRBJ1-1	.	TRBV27	TGTGCCAGCAGTCTGGACGGGACGAACACTGAAGCTTTCTTT	CASSLDGTNTEAFF
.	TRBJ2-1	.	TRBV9	TGTGCCAGCAGCGCGAGAAATGAGCAGTTCTTC	CASSARNEQFF
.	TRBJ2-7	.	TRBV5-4	TGTGCCAGCAGCAAAGGACAGAGCTCCTACGAGCAGTACTTC	CASSKGQSSYEQYF
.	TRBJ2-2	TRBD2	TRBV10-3	TGTGCCATCCGAGGGGACGGGGGGACCGGGGAGCTGTTTTTT	CAIRGDGGTGELFF
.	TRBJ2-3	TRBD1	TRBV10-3	TGTGCCATCAGTGATCCCGGACAGGGTTTCACAGATACGCAGTATTTT	CAISDPGQGFTDTQYF
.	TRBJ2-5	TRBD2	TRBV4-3	TGCGCCAGCAGCCAAGAGGGGCGGGAGCGGCGCGAGACCCAGTACTTC	CASSQEGRERRETQYF
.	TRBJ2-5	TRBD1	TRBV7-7	TGTGCTAGCAGCTTAGCGTGGGATACAGGGGCTGGGGAGACCCAGTACTTC	CASSLAWDTGAGETQYF
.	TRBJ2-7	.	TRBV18	TGTGCCAGCTCACCACTCGGGCACAGCTCCTACGAGCAGTACTTC	CASSPLGHSSYEQYF
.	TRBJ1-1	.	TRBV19	TGTGCCAGTAGTATAGATATGGGTGGAACTGAAGCTTTCTTT	CASSIDMGGTEAFF
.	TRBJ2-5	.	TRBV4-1	TGCGCCAGCAGCCAAGGTTCCGGGACACCCCAAGAGACCCAGTACTTC	CASSQGSGTPQETQYF
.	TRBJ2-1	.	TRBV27	TGTGCCAGCAGTGTTAACAATGAGCAGTTCTTC	CASSVNNEQFF
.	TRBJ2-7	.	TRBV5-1	TGCGCCAGCAGCTTAGGGGGGCTCGAGCAGTACTTC	CASSLGGLEQYF
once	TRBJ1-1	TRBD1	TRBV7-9	TGTGCCAGCAGCTTATCCACGGGACAGGGTGCTGAAGCTTTCTTT	CASSLSTGQGAEAFF
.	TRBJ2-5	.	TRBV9	TGTGCCAGCAGCGAGGGGGTGGACACAGAAGAGACCCAGTACTTC	CASSEGVDTEETQYF
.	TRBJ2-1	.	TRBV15	TGTGCCACCAGTACCACAGGGGCGGGGGAGGCTAAAGGGCAGTTCTTC	CATSTTGAGEAKGQFF
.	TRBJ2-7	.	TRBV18	TGTGCCAGCTCACCACCTCCAGGGGAGGCAGGGGACGAGCAGTACTTC	CASSPPPGEAGDEQYF
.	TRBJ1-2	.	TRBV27	TGTGCCACCGCCCCGGCAGGGAACTATGGCTACACCTTC	CATAPAGNYGYTF
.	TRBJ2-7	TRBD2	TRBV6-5	TGTGCCAGCAGTTACCGGAGCGGGAACTCCTACGAGCAGTACTTC	CASSYRSGNSYEQYF
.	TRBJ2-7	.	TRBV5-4	TGTGCCAGCAGCTTGGCTTCCTACGAGCAGTACTTC	CASSLASYEQYF
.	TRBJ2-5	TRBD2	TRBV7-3	TGTGCCAGCAGCAGACTAGCGGGAGGGGCAGAGACCCAGTACTTC	CASSRLAGGAETQYF
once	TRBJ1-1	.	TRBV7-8	TGTGCCAGCAGCTACAAAGGGGAGACTTTCTTT	CASSYKGETFF
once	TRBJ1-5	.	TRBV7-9	TGTGCCAGCAGCCAAGGAGGGGGCAATCAGCCCCAGCATTTT	CASSQGGGNQPQHF
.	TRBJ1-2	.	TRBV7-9	TGTGCCAGCAGCATGTTAAGGGCAGTCGACTATGGCTACACCTTC	CASSMLRAVDYGYTF
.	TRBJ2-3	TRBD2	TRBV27	TGTGCCAGCAGTTCCATGGGACTAGCGGGAGGGCCAGATACGCAGTATTTT	CASSSMGLAGGPDTQYF
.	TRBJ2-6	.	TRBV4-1	TGCGCCAGCAGCCAAGATTGGGTTACTGGGGCCAACGTCCTGACTTTC	CASSQDWVTGANVLTF
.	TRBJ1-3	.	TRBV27	TGTGCCAGCAGTGTCCGGGCCTTAGAGAACACCATATATTTT	CASSVRALENTIYF
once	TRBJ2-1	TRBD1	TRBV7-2	TGTGCCAGCAACCCGGGACAGGCCTACAATGAGCAGTTCTTC	CASNPGQAYNEQFF
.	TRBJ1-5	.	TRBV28	TGTGCCAGCAGTTTTCCAGGGCTCGGTCAGCCCCAGCATTTT	CASSFPGLGQPQHF
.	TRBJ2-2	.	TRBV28	TGTGCCAGCAGCTTGATCCCGGCCGGGGAGCTGTTTTTT	CASSLIPAGELFF
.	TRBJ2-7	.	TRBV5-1	TGCGCCAGCAGCTTGTACGAGGGTTTCTCCTACGAGCAGTACTTC	CASSLYEGFSYEQYF
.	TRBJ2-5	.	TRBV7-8	TGTGCCAGCAGATCCGCTTGGGGCCAAGAGACCCAGTACTTC	CASRSAWGQETQYF
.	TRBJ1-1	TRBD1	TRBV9	TGTGCCAGCAGCGAGTGGGACAGCCCGAACACTGAAGCTTTCTTT	CASSEWDSPNTEAFF
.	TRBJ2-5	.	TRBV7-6	TGTGCCAGCAGCTTAGAAGGGGGTGAGCAGTACTTC	CASSLEGGEQYF
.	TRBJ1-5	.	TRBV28	TGTGCCAGCAATCGCAAGGAAGTTATCTCTAGCAATCAGCCCCAGCATTTT	CASNRKEVISSNQPQHF
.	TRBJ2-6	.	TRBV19	TGTGCCAGTACCCTCCTGGGGACAGGGGCCAACGTCCTGACTTTC	CASTLLGTGANVLTF
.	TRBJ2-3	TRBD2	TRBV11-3	TGTGCCAGCAGCCACGGACTAGCGGGAGTATCACCAGATACGCAGTATTTT	CASSHGLAGVSPDTQYF
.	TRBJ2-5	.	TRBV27	TGTGCCAGCAGTTTAACGGGAGAAGAGACCCAGTACTTC	CASSLTGEETQYF
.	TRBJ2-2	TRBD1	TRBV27	TGTGCCAGCAGCGGACAGGGGGAGAACACCGGGGAGCTGTTTTTT	CASSGQGENTGELFF
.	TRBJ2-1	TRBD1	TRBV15	TGTGCCACCAGCAGAGAAAGGACAGGGGCCACTTTTCCGTTCTTC	CATSRERTGATFPFF
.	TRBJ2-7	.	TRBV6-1	TGTGCCAGCAGTGAATCGGGGGGCACCTACGAGCAGTACTTC	CASSESGGTYEQYF
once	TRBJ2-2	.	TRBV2	TGTGCCAGCAGTGAAGCGGGGGCCTACACCGGGGAGCTGTTTTTT	CASSEAGAYTGELFF
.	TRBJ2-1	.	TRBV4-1	TGCGCCAGCAGCCATCCCCCCCACAGGGTTACCTACAATGAGCAGTTCTTC	CASSHPPHRVTYNEQFF
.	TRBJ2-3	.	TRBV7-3	TGTGCCAGCAGCTTATTCTCGGGCGAGTCAGATACGCAGTATTTT	CASSLFSGESDTQYF
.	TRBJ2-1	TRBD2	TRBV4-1	TGCGCCAGCAGCCAAGGAGCGGGAGGGAGCCACAATGAGCAGTTCTTC	CASSQGAGGSHNEQFF
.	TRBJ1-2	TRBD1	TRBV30	TGTGCCTGGACGGGACAGGGGTTTGGCTACACCTTC	CAWTGQGFGYTF
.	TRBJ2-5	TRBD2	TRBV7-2	TGTGCCAGCACCCCTTGGGAGGGTGTGGAGACCCAGTACTTC	CASTPWEGVETQYF
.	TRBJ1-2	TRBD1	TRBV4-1	TGCGCCAGCAGCCCCCGGACAGGGAAATATGGCTACACCTTC	CASSPRTGKYGYTF
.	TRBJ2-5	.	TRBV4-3	TGCGCCAGCAGCCAAGGTACCGGGGGCGTCCGGGAGACCCAGTACTTC	CASSQGTGGVRETQYF